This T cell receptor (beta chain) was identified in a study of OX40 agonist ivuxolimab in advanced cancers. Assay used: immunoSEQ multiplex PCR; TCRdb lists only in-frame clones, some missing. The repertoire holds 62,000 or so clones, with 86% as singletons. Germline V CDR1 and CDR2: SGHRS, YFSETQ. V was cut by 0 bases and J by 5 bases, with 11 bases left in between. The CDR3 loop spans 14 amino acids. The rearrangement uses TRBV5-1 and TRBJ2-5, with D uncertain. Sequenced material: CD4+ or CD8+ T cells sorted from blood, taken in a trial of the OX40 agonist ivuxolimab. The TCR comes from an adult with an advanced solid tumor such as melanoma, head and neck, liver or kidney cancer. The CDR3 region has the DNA TGCGCCAGCAGCTTGGAGGCTCACTCGGAGACCCAGTACTTC. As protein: CASSLEAHSETQYF.